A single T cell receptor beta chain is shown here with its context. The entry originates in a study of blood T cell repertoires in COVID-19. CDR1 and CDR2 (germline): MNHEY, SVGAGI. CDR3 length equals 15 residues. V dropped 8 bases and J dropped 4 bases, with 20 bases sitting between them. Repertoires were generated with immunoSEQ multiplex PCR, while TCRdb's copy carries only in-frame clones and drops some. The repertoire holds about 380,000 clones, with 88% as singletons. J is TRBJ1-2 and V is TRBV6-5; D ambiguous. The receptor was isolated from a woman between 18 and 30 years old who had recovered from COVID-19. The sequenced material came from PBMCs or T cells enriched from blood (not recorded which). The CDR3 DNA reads TGTGCCAGCGGCCCCGACGAGGGAGCAAGCTATGGCTACACCTTC. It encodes CASGPDEGASYGYTF.